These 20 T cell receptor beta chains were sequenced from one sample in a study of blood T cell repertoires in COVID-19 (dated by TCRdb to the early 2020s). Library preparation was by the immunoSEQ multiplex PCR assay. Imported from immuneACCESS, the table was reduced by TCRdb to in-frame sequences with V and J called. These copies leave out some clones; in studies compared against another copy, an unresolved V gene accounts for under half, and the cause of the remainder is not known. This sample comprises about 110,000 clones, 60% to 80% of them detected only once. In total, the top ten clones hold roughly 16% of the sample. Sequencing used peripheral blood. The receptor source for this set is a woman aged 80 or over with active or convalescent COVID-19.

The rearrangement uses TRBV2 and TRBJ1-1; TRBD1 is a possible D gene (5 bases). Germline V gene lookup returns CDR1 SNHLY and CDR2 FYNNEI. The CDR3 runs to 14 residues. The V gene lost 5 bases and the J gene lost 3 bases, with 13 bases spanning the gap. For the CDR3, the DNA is TGTGCCAGCAGTTCCTTTCGGGGGGACACTGAAGCTTTCTTT. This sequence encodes CASSSFRGDTEAFF.

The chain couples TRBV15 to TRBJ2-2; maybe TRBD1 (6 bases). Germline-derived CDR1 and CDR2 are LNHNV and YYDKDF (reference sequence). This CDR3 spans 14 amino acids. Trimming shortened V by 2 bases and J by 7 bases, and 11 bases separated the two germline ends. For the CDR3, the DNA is TGTGCCACCAGCAGATCCGGGGACATCGGGGAGCTGTTTTTT. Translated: CATSRSGDIGELFF.

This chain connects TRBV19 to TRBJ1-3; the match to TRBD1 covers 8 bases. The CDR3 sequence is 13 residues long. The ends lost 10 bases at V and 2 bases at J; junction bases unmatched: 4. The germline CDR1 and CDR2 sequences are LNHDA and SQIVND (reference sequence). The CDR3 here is CATSDRAGNTIYF. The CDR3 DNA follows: TGTGCCACTTCGGACAGGGCTGGAAACACCATATATTTT.

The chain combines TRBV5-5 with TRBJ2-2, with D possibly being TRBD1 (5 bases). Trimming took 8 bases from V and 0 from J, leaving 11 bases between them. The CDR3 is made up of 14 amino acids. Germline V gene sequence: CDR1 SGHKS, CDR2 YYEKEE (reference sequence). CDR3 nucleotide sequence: TGTGCCAGTAAACCGGACACGAACACCGGGGAGCTGTTTTTT. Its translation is CASKPDTNTGELFF.

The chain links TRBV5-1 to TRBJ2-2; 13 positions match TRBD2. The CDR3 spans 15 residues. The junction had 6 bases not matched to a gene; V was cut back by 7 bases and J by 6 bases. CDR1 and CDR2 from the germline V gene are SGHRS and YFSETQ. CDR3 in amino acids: CASLALAGGPGELFF. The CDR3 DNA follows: TGCGCCAGCTTGGCACTAGCGGGAGGGCCCGGGGAGCTGTTTTTT.

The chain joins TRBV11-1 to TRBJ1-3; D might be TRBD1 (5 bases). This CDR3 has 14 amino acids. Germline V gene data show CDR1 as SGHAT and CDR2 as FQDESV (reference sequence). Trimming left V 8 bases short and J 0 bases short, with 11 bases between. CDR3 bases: TGTGCCAGCGGAGACAGAGGCTCTGGAAACACCATATATTTT. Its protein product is CASGDRGSGNTIYF.

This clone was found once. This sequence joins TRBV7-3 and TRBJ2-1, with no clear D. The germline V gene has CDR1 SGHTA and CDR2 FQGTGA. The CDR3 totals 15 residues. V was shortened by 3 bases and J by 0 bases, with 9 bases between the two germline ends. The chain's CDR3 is CASSFGYSSYNEQFF. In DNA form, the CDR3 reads TGTGCCAGCAGCTTCGGGTATAGCTCCTACAATGAGCAGTTCTTC.

The CDR3 nucleotides read TGTGCCAGCCGGTCCCCCTCAACTAATGAAAAACTGTTTTTT. This gives the protein CASRSPSTNEKLFF. This chain links TRBV25-1 with TRBJ1-4; unclear D gene. Germline CDR1 is MGHDK and CDR2 is SYGVNS. V gave up 8 bases and J gave up 0 bases, with 10 bases separating them. The CDR3 loop spans 14 amino acids. The full variable domain, with the rest looked up from reference TRBV25-1 and TRBJ1-4, is EADIYQTPRYLVIGTGKKITLECSQTMGHDKMYWYQQDPGMELHLIHYSYGVNSTEKGDLSSESTVSRIRTEHFPLTLESARPSHTSQYLCASRSPSTNEKLFFGSGTQLSVL.

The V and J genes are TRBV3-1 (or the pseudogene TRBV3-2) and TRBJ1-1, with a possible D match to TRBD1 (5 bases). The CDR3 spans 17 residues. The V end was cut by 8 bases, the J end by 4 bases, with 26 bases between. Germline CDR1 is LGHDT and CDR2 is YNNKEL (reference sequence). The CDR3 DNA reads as TGTGCCAGCCCACGCGGGGGGTCTCCCATCGTGAGCACTGAAGCTTTCTTT. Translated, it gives CASPRGGSPIVSTEAFF.

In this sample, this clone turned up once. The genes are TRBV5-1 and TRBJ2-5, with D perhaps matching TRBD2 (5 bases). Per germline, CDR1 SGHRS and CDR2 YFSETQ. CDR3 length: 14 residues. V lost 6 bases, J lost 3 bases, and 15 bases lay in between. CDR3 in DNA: TGCGCCAGCACTTTGCTCGGGAATAAAGAGACCCAGTACTTC. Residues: CASTLLGNKETQYF.

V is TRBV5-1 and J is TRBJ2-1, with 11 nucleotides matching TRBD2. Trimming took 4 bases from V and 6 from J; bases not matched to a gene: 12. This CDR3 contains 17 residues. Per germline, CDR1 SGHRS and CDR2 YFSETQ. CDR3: CASSLSVGTSGRNEQFF. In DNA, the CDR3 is TGCGCCAGCAGCCTCTCTGTCGGGACTAGCGGCCGCAATGAGCAGTTCTTC.

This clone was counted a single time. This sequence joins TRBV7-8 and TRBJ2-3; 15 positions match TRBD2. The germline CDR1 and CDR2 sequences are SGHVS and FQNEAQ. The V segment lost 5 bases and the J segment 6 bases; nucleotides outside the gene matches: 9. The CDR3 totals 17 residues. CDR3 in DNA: TGTGCCAGCAGCCTTGGACTAGCGGGAGGGCGGGCCGATACGCAGTATTTT. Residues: CASSLGLAGGRADTQYF. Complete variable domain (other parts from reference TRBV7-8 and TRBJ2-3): GAGVSQSPRYKVAKRGQDVALRCDPISGHVSLFWYQQALGQGPEFLTYFQNEAQLDKSGLPSDRFFAERPEGSVSTLKIQRTQQEDSAVYLCASSLGLAGGRADTQYFGPGTRLTVL.

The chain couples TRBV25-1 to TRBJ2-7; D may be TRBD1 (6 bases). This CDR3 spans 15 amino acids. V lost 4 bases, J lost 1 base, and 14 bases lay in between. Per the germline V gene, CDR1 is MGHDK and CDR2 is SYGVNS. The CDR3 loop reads CASSVSGVLSYEQYF. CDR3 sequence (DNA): TGTGCCAGCAGTGTGTCAGGGGTCCTTTCCTACGAGCAGTACTTC.

For the CDR3, the DNA is TGTGCCAGCAGGGGCAGGGATTATGGCTACACCTTC. Translated: CASRGRDYGYTF. The chain recombines TRBV2 with TRBJ1-2; TRBD1 might be the D (5 bases). The V gene lost 6 bases and the J gene lost 5 bases, with 10 bases spanning the gap. The CDR3 runs to 12 residues. Per germline, CDR1 SNHLY and CDR2 FYNNEI.

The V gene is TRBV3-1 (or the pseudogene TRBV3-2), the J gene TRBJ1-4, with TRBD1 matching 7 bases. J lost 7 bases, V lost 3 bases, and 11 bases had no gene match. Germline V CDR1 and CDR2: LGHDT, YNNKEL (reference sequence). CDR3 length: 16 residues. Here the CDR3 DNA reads TGTGCCAGCAGCCAGACAGGGTCCCGGCATTTTGAAAAACTGTTTTTT. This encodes CASSQTGSRHFEKLFF.

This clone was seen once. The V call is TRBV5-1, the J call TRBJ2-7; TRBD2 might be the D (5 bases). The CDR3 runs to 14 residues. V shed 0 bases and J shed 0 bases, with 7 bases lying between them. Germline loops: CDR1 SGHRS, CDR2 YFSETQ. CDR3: CASSLGGSSYEQYF. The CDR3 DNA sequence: TGCGCCAGCAGCTTGGGTGGGAGCTCCTACGAGCAGTACTTC. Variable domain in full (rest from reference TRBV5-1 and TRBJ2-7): KAGVTQTPRYLIKTRGQQVTLSCSPISGHRSVSWYQQTPGQGLQFLFEYFSETQRNKGNFPGRFSGRQFSNSRSEMNVSTLELGDSALYLCASSLGGSSYEQYFGPGTRLTVT.

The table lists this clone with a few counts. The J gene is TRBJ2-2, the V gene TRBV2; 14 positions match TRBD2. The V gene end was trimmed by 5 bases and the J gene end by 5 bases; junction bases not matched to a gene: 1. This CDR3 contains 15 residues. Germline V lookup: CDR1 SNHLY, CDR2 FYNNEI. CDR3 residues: CASSRTSGRTGELFF. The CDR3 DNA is TGTGCCAGCAGTAGGACTAGCGGGAGGACCGGGGAGCTGTTTTTT.

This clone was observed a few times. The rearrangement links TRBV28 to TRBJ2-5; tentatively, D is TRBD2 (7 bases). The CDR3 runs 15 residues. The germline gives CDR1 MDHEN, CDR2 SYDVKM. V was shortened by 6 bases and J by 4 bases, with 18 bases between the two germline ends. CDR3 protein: CASSPGGGGRETQYF. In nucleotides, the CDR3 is TGTGCCAGCAGCCCTGGGGGGGGCGGCCGAGAGACCCAGTACTTC.

CDR3 coding DNA: TGTGCCAGTAGTATAGATCGGGGGGGGCTAAAATATTTT. It specifies CASSIDRGGLKYF. The chain uses TRBV19 and TRBJ2-3; 8 nucleotides align to TRBD2. CDR1 is LNHDA, CDR2 SQIVND, per germline (reference sequence). V gave up 0 bases and J gave up 15 bases; unmatched junction bases: 8. The CDR3 contains 13 residues.

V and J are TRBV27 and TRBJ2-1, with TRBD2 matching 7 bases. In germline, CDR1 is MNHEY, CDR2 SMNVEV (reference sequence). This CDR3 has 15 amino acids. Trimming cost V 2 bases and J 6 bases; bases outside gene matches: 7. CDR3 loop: CASSLRSGAPNEQFF. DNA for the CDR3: TGTGCCAGCAGTTTACGGAGCGGGGCCCCCAATGAGCAGTTCTTC.